This passage covers 23 T cell receptor beta chains from one sample sequenced in a study of CD8 T cells in Susac syndrome. With random hexamers, roughly 0.45 to 1 ug RNA was reverse transcribed. TCRdb itself ran the immunoSEQ multiplex PCR reads through MiXCR, one entry per CDR3 protein. The repertoire consists of roughly 120,000 distinct CDR3 sequences, with around 95% occurring once and the leading ten covering 0.098%. The sample consisted of CD4+ T cells from PBMCs. The source of these receptors is a human donor in good health.

J is TRBJ1-4 and V is TRBV12-3 or TRBV12-4; TRBD1 agrees at 9 bases. The V segment lost 6 bases and the J segment 8 bases; nucleotides outside the gene matches: 19. The CDR3 contains 18 residues. In nucleotides, the CDR3 is TGTGCCAGCAGCAGAGGCAACGAACGACAGGGGGTATGGGAAAAACTGTTTTTT. Its protein is CASSRGNERQGVWEKLFF.

The genes are TRBV20-1 and TRBJ1-6, with 8 bases aligning to TRBD1. V gave up 3 bases and J gave up 10 bases; unmatched junction bases: 5. The CDR3 consists of 13 residues. Looked up from germline, CDR1 is DFQATT and CDR2 is SNEGSKA (reference sequence). The CDR3 nucleotides are TGCAGTGCTAGTGGTCAGGGGGCATCACCCCTCCACTTT. Its translation is CSASGQGASPLHF.

This chain connects TRBV27 to TRBJ1-2; 11 bases are shared with TRBD1. The trim removed 3 bases at V and 14 bases at J, leaving 11 bases unmatched. The CDR3 runs to 14 residues. Germline values: CDR1 MNHEY, CDR2 SMNVEV (reference sequence). CDR3 loop: CASSLAGTGGRVTF. CDR3 DNA: TGTGCCAGCAGTTTGGCCGGGACAGGGGGGAGGGTTACCTTC.

The chain couples TRBV3-1 to TRBJ2-7, with a weak D call TRBD2 (5 bases). The ends were cut back, 0 bases at V and 11 bases at J, with 20 bases in the middle. The CDR3 is 15 residues long. CDR1 LGHDT and CDR2 YNNKEL come from the germline V gene (reference sequence). The chain's CDR3 is CASSQDLSRAVGEYF. In nucleotides, the CDR3 is TGTGCCAGCAGCCAAGATCTCTCAAGAGCGGTCGGGGAGTACTTC.

V and J are TRBV29-1 and TRBJ1-1; the match to TRBD1 covers 9 bases. This CDR3 has 13 residues. Germline V gives CDR1 SQVTM, CDR2 ANQGSEA. J was trimmed by 3 bases and V by 6 bases; bases with no gene match: 5. DNA for the CDR3: TGCAGCGTGGAGGGACAGGGTGACACTGAAGCTTTCTTT. This sequence encodes CSVEGQGDTEAFF.

This clonotype showed up just a few times. The chain uses TRBV7-6 and TRBJ2-5, with 9 nucleotides matching TRBD1. CDR3 size: 13 residues. J lost 4 bases, V lost 8 bases, and 5 bases had no gene match. The V gene's germline CDR1 is SGHVS and CDR2 FNYEAQ. CDR3 DNA: TGTGCCAGCGGGAAACAGGGGGCAGAGACCCAGTACTTC. This gives the protein CASGKQGAETQYF.

This clonotype was picked up a small number of times. The chain joins TRBV29-1 to TRBJ1-2, with D hard to call. The CDR3 consists of 11 residues. V lost 8 bases and J lost 8, with 15 bases in between. The V gene's germline CDR1 is SQVTM and CDR2 ANQGSEA. The CDR3 sequence: CSLRDGNGYTF. As DNA, the CDR3 is TGCAGCCTCCGAGATGGGAACGGCTACACCTTC.

V usage is TRBV29-1 and J usage is TRBJ2-1, with TRBD2 identical over 7 bases. The CDR3 is 14 amino acids. CDR1 and CDR2 (germline): SQVTM, ANQGSEA. Written as DNA, the CDR3 is TGCAGTTCGGGAGCGGGGATCTCCTACAATGAGCAGTTCTTC. It translates to CSSGAGISYNEQFF.

This chain connects TRBV5-4 to TRBJ2-1, with 10 positions matching TRBD2. Germline assignment: CDR1 SGHNT and CDR2 YYREEE (reference sequence). Losses at the gene ends were 0 bases for V and 7 bases for J; bases not matched to a gene: 4. CDR3 length: 15 residues. CDR3 loop: CASSLESGRGNEQFF. CDR3 DNA sequence: TGTGCCAGCAGCTTGGAAAGCGGGAGGGGGAATGAGCAGTTCTTC.

This sequence joins TRBV9 and TRBJ2-2; 7 bases fit TRBD2. V shed 0 bases, J shed 2 bases, and the junction held 7 bases outside the gene matches. CDR1 and CDR2 from the germline V gene are SGDLS and YYNGEE. The CDR3 totals 17 residues. This CDR3 is CASSVAGGSKNTGELFF. The CDR3 region has the DNA TGTGCCAGCAGCGTAGCGGGAGGATCGAAAAACACCGGGGAGCTGTTTTTT.

The chain employs TRBV5-6 and TRBJ1-5; maybe TRBD1 (6 bases). The germline V gene encodes CDR1 SGHDT and CDR2 YYEEEE. The CDR3 sequence is 15 residues long. Between the trimmed V and J ends, which lost 6 bases and 5 bases, there was a span of 18 bases. The CDR3 DNA reads TGTGCCAGCACCTTTGGCGTGGGGGGGCATCAGCCCCAGCATTTT. Protein: CASTFGVGGHQPQHF.

As regards this clonotype: A read error may produce the germline difference seen at one junction end. The CDR3 DNA sequence: TGCGCCAGCAGTTACGGAGGGTCGGGCGGTAACTATGGCTACACCTTC. As protein: CASSYGGSGGNYGYTF. The V and J genes are TRBV6-6 and TRBJ1-2; D is unresolved. The CDR3 has 16 residues. Germline values: CDR1 MNHNY, CDR2 SVGAGI (reference sequence).

J is TRBJ1-3 and V is TRBV5-4; 7 nucleotides match TRBD1. The junction had 13 bases not matched to a gene; V was cut back by 4 bases and J by 0 bases. The V gene's germline CDR1 is SGHNT and CDR2 YYREEE (reference sequence). This CDR3 has 18 amino acids. The CDR3 region has the DNA TGTGCCAGCAGCCGCGTACCGACAGGGATAAACTCTGGAAACACCATATATTTT. Its translation: CASSRVPTGINSGNTIYF. Full variable domain (missing parts from reference TRBV5-4 and TRBJ1-3): ETGVTQSPTHLIKTRGQQVTLRCSSQSGHNTVSWYQQALGQGPQFIFQYYREEENGRGNFPPRFSGLQFPNYSSELNVNALELDDSALYLCASSRVPTGINSGNTIYFGEGSWLTVV.

This rearrangement joins TRBV3-1 to TRBJ2-2; 10 bases are a match to TRBD2. The germline CDR1 and CDR2 sequences are LGHDT and YNNKEL (reference sequence). The CDR3 consists of 15 residues. V gave up 3 bases and J gave up 6 bases; unmatched junction bases: 4. DNA of the CDR3: TGTGCCAGCAGCCACCTAGCGGGAGATCCCGGGGAGCTGTTTTTT. Amino acids: CASSHLAGDPGELFF. The whole variable domain, filled in from reference TRBV3-1 and TRBJ2-2, reads DTAVSQTPKYLVTQMGNDKSIKCEQNLGHDTMYWYKQDSKKFLKIMFSYNNKELIINETVPNRFSPKSPDKAHLNLHINSLELGDSAVYFCASSHLAGDPGELFFGEGSRLTVL.

V usage is TRBV5-1 and J usage is TRBJ1-6; D unresolved. The V gene's germline CDR1 is SGHRS and CDR2 YFSETQ. The length of the CDR3 is 15 residues. Deletions cut 1 base from V and 5 bases from J, with 10 bases between. CDR3 in DNA: TGCGCCAGCAGCTTGAACGCAGAGGATAATTCACCCCTCCACTTT. Translation: CASSLNAEDNSPLHF.

The chain recombines TRBV29-1 with TRBJ2-1; 9 nucleotides align to TRBD2. V lost 1 base to trimming and J lost 2 bases; unmatched junction nucleotides: 6. The CDR3 runs 16 residues. Germline assignment: CDR1 SQVTM and CDR2 ANQGSEA. The CDR3 region has the DNA TGCAGCGTTGAAGGTGGGCTAGCGGGGACCTACAATGAGCAGTTCTTC. The encoded protein is CSVEGGLAGTYNEQFF.

The chain carries TRBV5-1 and TRBJ2-7; 12 bases line up with TRBD1. V shed 0 bases and J 3 bases; nucleotides not matched to a gene: 7. This CDR3 region has 17 residues. In germline, CDR1 is SGHRS, CDR2 YFSETQ. The CDR3 DNA reads as TGCGCCAGCAGCTTGGGGGCAGGGACAGGGGGCCACTACGAGCAGTACTTC. Amino acids: CASSLGAGTGGHYEQYF.

This clonotype was seen only once. The chain has TRBV20-1 and TRBJ1-1; unclear D gene. This CDR3 has 15 residues. Germline V gives CDR1 DFQATT, CDR2 SNEGSKA (reference sequence). Trimming pared 6 bases from V and 0 bases from J, leaving 17 bases between. The CDR3 DNA sequence: TGCAGTGCCACAATGCATAGTGGGATGAACACTGAAGCTTTCTTT. This encodes CSATMHSGMNTEAFF.

This chain links TRBV7-2 with TRBJ2-7; tentative D call: TRBD1 (6 bases). Germline lookup yields CDR1 SGHTA and CDR2 FQGNSA. CDR3 length: 14 residues. V was pared by 3 bases and J by 0 bases, with 9 bases between. Here the CDR3 reads CASSFTGSSYEQYF. The CDR3 bases are TGTGCCAGCAGCTTTACAGGGAGCTCCTACGAGCAGTACTTC.

The rearrangement links TRBV27 to TRBJ2-7, with 7 bases aligning to TRBD2. CDR3 length: 14 amino acids. Germline CDR1 reads MNHEY; CDR2 reads SMNVEV (reference sequence). V shed 11 bases and J 0 bases; nucleotides not matched to a gene: 10. The CDR3 bases are TGTGCCTCCTCTCCTAGCGGTCCCTCCTACGAGCAGTACTTC. This encodes CASSPSGPSYEQYF.

The chain uses TRBV27 and TRBJ2-6; D remains ambiguous. This CDR3 contains 16 residues. V was cut by 1 base and J by 0 bases, with 7 bases left in between. The germline V gene encodes CDR1 MNHEY and CDR2 SMNVEV (reference sequence). CDR3 residues: CASSLWANSGANVLTF. The CDR3 DNA sequence: TGTGCCAGCAGTTTATGGGCGAACTCTGGGGCCAACGTCCTGACTTTC.

This rearrangement joins TRBV28 to TRBJ1-5; 11 bases are a match to TRBD1. Trimming took 2 bases from V and 7 from J; bases not matched to a gene: 4. The CDR3 spans 15 residues. The germline gives CDR1 MDHEN, CDR2 SYDVKM. The CDR3 sequence is CASSLPGQGGQPQHF. The CDR3 DNA reads TGTGCCAGCAGTTTACCGGGACAGGGGGGACAGCCCCAGCATTTT.

The CDR3 here is CASSYGNEKLFF. CDR3 in DNA: TGTGCCAGCAGTTACGGGAATGAAAAACTGTTTTTT. This rearrangement joins TRBV6-2 or TRBV6-3 to TRBJ1-4; D unclear. The germline CDR1 and CDR2 sequences are MNHEY and SVGEGT. The V and J ends lost 2 bases and 5 bases respectively, with 3 bases between them. The CDR3 has 12 amino acids.